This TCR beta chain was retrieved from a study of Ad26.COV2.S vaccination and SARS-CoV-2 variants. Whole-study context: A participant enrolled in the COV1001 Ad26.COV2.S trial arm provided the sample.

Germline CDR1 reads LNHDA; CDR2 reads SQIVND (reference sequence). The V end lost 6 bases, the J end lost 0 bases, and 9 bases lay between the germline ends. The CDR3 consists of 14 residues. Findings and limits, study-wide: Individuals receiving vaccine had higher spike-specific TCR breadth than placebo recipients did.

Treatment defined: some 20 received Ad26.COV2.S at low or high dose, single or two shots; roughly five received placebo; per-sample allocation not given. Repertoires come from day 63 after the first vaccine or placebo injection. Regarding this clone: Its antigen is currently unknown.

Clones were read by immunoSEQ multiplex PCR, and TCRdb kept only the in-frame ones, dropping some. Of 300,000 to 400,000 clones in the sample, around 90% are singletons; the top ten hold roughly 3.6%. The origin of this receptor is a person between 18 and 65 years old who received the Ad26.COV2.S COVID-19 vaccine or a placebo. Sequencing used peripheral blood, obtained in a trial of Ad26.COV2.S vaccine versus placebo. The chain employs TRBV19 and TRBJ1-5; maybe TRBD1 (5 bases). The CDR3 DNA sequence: TGTGCCAGTAGGGGGACGGCTAGCAATCAGCCCCAGCATTTT. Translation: CASRGTASNQPQHF.